The source of this TCR beta chain is a study of T-cell reconstitution after alpha-beta-depleted transplantation in children. Study-wide findings and caveats: Hyperexpanded clones declined; after one year, newly produced T cells mostly supplied diversity. In some patients, recipient T cells and intrathymic progenitors surviving conditioning explained high day-60 diversity. Several hundred graft clones that had expanded were reportedly the source of alpha-beta T cells about two months after transplant.

The TCRbeta library was prepared with unique molecular identifiers. One entry per CDR3 protein, called by TCRdb with MiXCR from the PCR reads. The table lists some 260,000 distinct CDR3 sequences, about 24% of them singletons. The CDR3 contains 14 residues. The V gene end was trimmed by 2 bases and the J gene end by 5 bases; junction bases not matched to a gene: 6. Germline V lookup: CDR1 SGHNT, CDR2 YYREEE (reference sequence). Regarding this clonotype: Antigen: not known.

The chain is built from TRBV5-4 and TRBJ1-2; TRBD1 agrees at 7 bases. The receptor was isolated from a female patient aged 2-9 years who had a stem cell transplant for congenital amegakaryocytic thrombocytopenia, so the T cells may come from the graft donor. This material consisted of PBMCs, mostly from graft donor cells, taken 360 days after TCRalphabeta/CD19-depleted stem cell transplant. This CDR3 is CASSFDREGYGYTF. CDR3 nucleotide sequence: TGTGCCAGCAGCTTCGACAGGGAAGGGTATGGCTACACCTTC.